This is a list of T cell receptor beta chains from one sample in a study of T cell responses to AZD1222 COVID-19 vaccine. Generated by immunoSEQ multiplex PCR, the TCRdb table keeps only in-frame clones and is missing some. The repertoire holds 88,000 or so clones, with roughly nine tenths as singletons. Here the sequenced sample was peripheral blood, taken on day 0 of AZD1222 vaccination. These receptors were collected from an adult in good health. The CDR3 runs from the conserved cysteine through the conserved F or W. A D gene is named only where the DNA matches it firmly. A clone size is listed for some rows: how often the clone was seen (once, few, many), or a class if it is expanded.

d_gene	v_gene	j_gene	abundance	CDR3nt	CDR3aa
NA	TRBV30	TRBJ1-3	few	TGTGCCTGGAGGCTTTCAGCCCGTTTTGGAAACACCATATATTTT	CAWRLSARFGNTIYF
NA	TRBV6-1	TRBJ1-4	few	TGTGCCAGCAGTGAAGCCGGGGGAACTCATGAAAAACTGTTTTTT	CASSEAGGTHEKLFF
NA	TRBV9	TRBJ1-5	once	TGTGCCAGCAGCCCCACCCCGGGGAGCAATCAGCCCCAGCATTTT	CASSPTPGSNQPQHF
TRBD1	TRBV18	TRBJ1-1	NA	TGTGCCAGCTCTGGGGCCGGGACAGGGATGAACACTGAAGCTTTCTTT	CASSGAGTGMNTEAFF
NA	TRBV10-3	TRBJ2-3	NA	TGTGCCATCGGGGAAGTCGCCCCCGGGATTGGGACAGATACGCAGTATTTT	CAIGEVAPGIGTDTQYF
NA	TRBV5-1	TRBJ1-4	NA	TGCGCCAGCAGCTTACAAGGGACAACTAATGAAAAACTGTTTTTT	CASSLQGTTNEKLFF
NA	TRBV9	TRBJ1-2	few	TGTGCCAGCAGCGTAGAGTCTAACTATGGCTACACCTTC	CASSVESNYGYTF
TRBD1	TRBV6-5	TRBJ2-2	NA	TGTGCCAGCAGTTTATTCGGGACAGATACCGGGGAGCTGTTTTTT	CASSLFGTDTGELFF
TRBD1	TRBV2	TRBJ1-2	once	TGTGCCAGCAGTGAGTCCGAACAGGGGTTCGACGGCTACACCTTC	CASSESEQGFDGYTF
NA	TRBV18	TRBJ1-1	NA	TGTGCCAGCTCACCAATGTTAGGGAAAGGAGCTTTCTTT	CASSPMLGKGAFF
TRBD2	TRBV4-2	TRBJ2-7	NA	TGTGCCAGCAGCCAAGATGTAGCGGGAGAATCCTACGAGCAGTACTTC	CASSQDVAGESYEQYF
NA	TRBV4-3	TRBJ1-2	once	TGCGCCAGCAGCCAAGTGGCGGGGAACTATGGCTACACCTTC	CASSQVAGNYGYTF
NA	TRBV6-5	TRBJ2-7	NA	TGTGCCAGCAGTTACGGACATAGCTCCTACGAGCAGTACTTC	CASSYGHSSYEQYF
NA	TRBV7-7	TRBJ1-1	once	TGTGCTAGCAGCTTAGCGTGGAACACTGAAGCTTTCTTT	CASSLAWNTEAFF
TRBD1	TRBV7-3	TRBJ2-2	NA	TGTGCCAGCAGCTCCGGACAGGGGCTCGTGTCCGGGGAGCTGTTTTTT	CASSSGQGLVSGELFF
TRBD2	TRBV3-1/TRBV3-2	TRBJ2-5	NA	TGTGCCAGCAGCCCCCTCCTCGGACTAGCGGGAGGGCCGGGGGAGACCCAGTACTTC	CASSPLLGLAGGPGETQYF
NA	TRBV28	TRBJ2-7	NA	TGTGCCAGCAGTCCGGCCTACGAGCAGTACTTC	CASSPAYEQYF
NA	TRBV6-5	TRBJ2-1	NA	TGTGCCAGCAGTCCGGTTAGGGGGGAGTACGGTGAGCAGTTCTTC	CASSPVRGEYGEQFF
NA	TRBV7-2	TRBJ1-3	NA	TGTGCCAGCAGCTTAGCGGGGGCGAGCTCTGGAAACACCATATATTTT	CASSLAGASSGNTIYF
NA	TRBV7-9	TRBJ1-1	NA	TGTGCCAGCAGCTTTAAGCAGGGGCAGGACACTGAAGCTTTCTTT	CASSFKQGQDTEAFF
NA	TRBV6-7	TRBJ1-1	NA	TGTGCCAGCAGCCCCACGGGCAGCACTGAAGCTTTCTTT	CASSPTGSTEAFF
TRBD1	TRBV4-3	TRBJ1-4	NA	TGCGCCAGCAGCCAAGTTGGGAGGGGGCTGTACGAGGAAAAACTGTTTTTT	CASSQVGRGLYEEKLFF
TRBD1	TRBV4-2	TRBJ2-7	once	TGTGCCAGCAGCCAAGAGGGACAGGGCTCCTACGAGCAGTACTTC	CASSQEGQGSYEQYF
TRBD2	TRBV3-1/TRBV3-2	TRBJ2-1	NA	TGTGCCAGCACACCTAGCGGGGGGCTCGCATACAATGAGCAGTTCTTC	CASTPSGGLAYNEQFF
TRBD1	TRBV2	TRBJ2-7	NA	TGTGCCAGCAGTTCCGGGACAGGCTCTTACGAGCAGTACTTC	CASSSGTGSYEQYF
NA	TRBV19	TRBJ2-5	NA	TGTGCCAGTAGTGGGCAGAAGAGAGAGACCCAGTACTTC	CASSGQKRETQYF
TRBD1	TRBV5-1	TRBJ2-7	NA	TGCGCCAGCAGCTTGGCGGGACAGTACTACGAGCAGTACTTC	CASSLAGQYYEQYF